This TCR beta chain was found in a study of identical twins. Findings and limits, study-wide: Invariant cells of the MAIT and iNKT types might have partly distorted the zero-insertion analyses.

The CDR3 consists of 13 residues. Germline CDR1 is MNHEY and CDR2 is SVGAGI. V was clipped by 2 bases and J by 4 bases, with 8 bases between them. This clonotype has just a few counts. Its specificity is not known. Each CDR3 protein gets one entry after TCRdb re-called the 5' RACE reads with MiXCR. In the table there are fewer than 900,000 distinct CDR3 sequences, 20% to 25% of which are singletons. In addition, the sample was reused for a study of T cells expressing NK-cell markers.

The sequencing sample was made of PBMCs. The chain is built from TRBV6-5 and TRBJ1-2, with no clear D. The origin of this receptor is a woman between 18 and 29 years old in good health. The CDR3 loop reads CASSYKGIYGYTF. The CDR3, as DNA: TGTGCCAGCAGTTACAAGGGTATCTATGGCTACACCTTC.